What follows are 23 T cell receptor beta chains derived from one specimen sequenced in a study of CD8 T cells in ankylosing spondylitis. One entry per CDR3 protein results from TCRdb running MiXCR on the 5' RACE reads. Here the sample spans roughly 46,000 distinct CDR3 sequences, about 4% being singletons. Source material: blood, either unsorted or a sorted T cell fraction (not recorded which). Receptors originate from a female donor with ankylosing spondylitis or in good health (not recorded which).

The CDR3 spells CASSVQESYEQYF. The CDR3 DNA reads TGTGCCAGCAGCGTTCAGGAATCCTACGAGCAGTACTTC. This sequence joins TRBV9 and TRBJ2-7, with D unresolved. This CDR3 has 13 residues. Trimming stripped 2 bases from V and 1 base from J, with 7 bases between. Germline V gene sequence: CDR1 SGDLS, CDR2 YYNGEE.

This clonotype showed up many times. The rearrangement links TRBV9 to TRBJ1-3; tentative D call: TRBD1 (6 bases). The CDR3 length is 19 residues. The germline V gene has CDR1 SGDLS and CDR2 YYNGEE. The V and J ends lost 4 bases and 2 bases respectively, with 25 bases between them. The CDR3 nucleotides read TGTGCCAGCAGCAAGGGAACGGGGGCCTGGGGGAATGCTGGAAACACCATATATTTT. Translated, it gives CASSKGTGAWGNAGNTIYF.

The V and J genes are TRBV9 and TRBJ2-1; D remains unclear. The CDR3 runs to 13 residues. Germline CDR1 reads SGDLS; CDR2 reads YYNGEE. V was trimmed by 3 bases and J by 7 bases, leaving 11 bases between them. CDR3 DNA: TGTGCCAGCAGCGCAACCTGGGGAAATGAGCAGTTCTTC. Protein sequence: CASSATWGNEQFF.

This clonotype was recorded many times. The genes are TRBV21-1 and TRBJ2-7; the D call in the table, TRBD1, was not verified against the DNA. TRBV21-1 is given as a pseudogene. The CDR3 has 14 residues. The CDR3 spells CASSTQGPLYEQYF. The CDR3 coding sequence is TGTGCCAGCAGCACTCAGGGGCCCCTTTACGAGCAGTACTTC.

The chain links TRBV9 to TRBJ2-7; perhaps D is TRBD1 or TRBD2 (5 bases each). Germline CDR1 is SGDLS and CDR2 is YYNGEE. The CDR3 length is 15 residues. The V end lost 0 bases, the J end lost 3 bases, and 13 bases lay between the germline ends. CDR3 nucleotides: TGTGCCAGCAGCGTAGGCTCAGGGACCTACTACGAGCAGTACTTC. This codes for CASSVGSGTYYEQYF.

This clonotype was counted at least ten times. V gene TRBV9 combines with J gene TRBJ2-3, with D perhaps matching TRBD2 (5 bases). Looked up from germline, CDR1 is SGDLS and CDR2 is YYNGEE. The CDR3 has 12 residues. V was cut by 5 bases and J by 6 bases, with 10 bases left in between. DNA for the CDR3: TGTGCCAGCAGGACTCCGGGGGATACGCAGTATTTT. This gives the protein CASRTPGDTQYF.

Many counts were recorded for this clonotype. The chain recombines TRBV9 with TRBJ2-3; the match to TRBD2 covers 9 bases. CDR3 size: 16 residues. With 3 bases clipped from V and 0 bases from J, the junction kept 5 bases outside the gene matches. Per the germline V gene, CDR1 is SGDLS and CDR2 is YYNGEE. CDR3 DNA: TGTGCCAGCAGCGCACCGGGACTAGCAAGCACAGATACGCAGTATTTT. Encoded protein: CASSAPGLASTDTQYF. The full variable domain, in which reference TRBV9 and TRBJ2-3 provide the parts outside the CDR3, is DSGVTQTPKHLITATGQRVTLRCSPRSGDLSVYWYQQSLDQGLQFLIQYYNGEERAKGNILERFSAQQFPDLHSELNLSSLELGDSALYFCASSAPGLASTDTQYFGPGTRLTVL.

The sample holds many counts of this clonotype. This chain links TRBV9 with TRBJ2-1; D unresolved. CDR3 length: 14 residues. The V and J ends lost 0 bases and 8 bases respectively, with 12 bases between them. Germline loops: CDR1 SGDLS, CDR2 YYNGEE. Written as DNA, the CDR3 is TGTGCCAGCAGCGTAGCTCCAGCGATGGATGAGCAGTTCTTC. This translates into CASSVAPAMDEQFF.

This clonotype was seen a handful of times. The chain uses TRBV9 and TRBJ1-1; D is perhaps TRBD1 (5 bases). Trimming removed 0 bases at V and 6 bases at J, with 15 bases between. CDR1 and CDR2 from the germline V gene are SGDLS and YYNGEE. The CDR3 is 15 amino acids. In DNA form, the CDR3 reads TGTGCCAGCAGCGTAGATGGCAGAGGGGCGGCTGAAGCTTTCTTT. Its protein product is CASSVDGRGAAEAFF.

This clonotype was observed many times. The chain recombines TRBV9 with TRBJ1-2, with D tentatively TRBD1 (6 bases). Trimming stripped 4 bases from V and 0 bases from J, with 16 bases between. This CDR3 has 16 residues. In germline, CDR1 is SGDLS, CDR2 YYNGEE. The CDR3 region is CASSTTQGGSNYGYTF. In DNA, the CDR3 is TGTGCCAGCAGCACGACCCAAGGGGGATCTAACTATGGCTACACCTTC.

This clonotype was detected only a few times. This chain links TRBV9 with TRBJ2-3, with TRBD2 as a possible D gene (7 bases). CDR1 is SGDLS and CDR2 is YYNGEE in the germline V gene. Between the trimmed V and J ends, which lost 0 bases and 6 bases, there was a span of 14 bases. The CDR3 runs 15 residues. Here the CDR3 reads CASSVDAGAADTQYF. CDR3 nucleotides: TGTGCCAGCAGCGTAGATGCGGGGGCCGCGGATACGCAGTATTTT. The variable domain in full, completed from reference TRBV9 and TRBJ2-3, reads DSGVTQTPKHLITATGQRVTLRCSPRSGDLSVYWYQQSLDQGLQFLIQYYNGEERAKGNILERFSAQQFPDLHSELNLSSLELGDSALYFCASSVDAGAADTQYFGPGTRLTVL.

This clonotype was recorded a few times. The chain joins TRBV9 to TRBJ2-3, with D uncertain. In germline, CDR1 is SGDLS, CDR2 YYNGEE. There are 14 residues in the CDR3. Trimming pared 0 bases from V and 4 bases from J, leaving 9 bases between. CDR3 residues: CASSVVDGSDTQYF. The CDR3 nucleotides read TGTGCCAGCAGCGTAGTAGATGGGTCAGATACGCAGTATTTT.

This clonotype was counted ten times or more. CDR3 protein: CASSLSFTAGNTIYF. The CDR3 nucleotides are TGTGCCAGCAGCCTTTCCTTTACAGCCGGAAACACCATATATTTT. V usage is TRBV9 and J usage is TRBJ1-3; no clear D gene. The CDR3 spans 15 residues. The ends were cut back, 4 bases at V and 4 bases at J, with 15 bases in the middle. The germline V gene encodes CDR1 SGDLS and CDR2 YYNGEE.

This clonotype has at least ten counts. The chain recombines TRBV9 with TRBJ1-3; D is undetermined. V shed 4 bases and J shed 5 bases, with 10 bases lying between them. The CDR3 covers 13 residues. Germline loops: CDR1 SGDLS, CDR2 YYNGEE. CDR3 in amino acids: CASSLSFRNTIYF. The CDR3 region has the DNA TGTGCCAGCAGCCTCTCTTTTAGAAACACCATATATTTT.

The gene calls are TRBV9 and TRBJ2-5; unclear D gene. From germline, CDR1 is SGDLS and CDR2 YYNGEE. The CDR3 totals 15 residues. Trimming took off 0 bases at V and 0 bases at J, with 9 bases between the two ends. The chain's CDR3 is CASSVEGTYQETQYF. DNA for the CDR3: TGTGCCAGCAGCGTAGAGGGCACGTACCAAGAGACCCAGTACTTC. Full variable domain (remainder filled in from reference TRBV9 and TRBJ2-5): DSGVTQTPKHLITATGQRVTLRCSPRSGDLSVYWYQQSLDQGLQFLIQYYNGEERAKGNILERFSAQQFPDLHSELNLSSLELGDSALYFCASSVEGTYQETQYFGPGTRLLVL.

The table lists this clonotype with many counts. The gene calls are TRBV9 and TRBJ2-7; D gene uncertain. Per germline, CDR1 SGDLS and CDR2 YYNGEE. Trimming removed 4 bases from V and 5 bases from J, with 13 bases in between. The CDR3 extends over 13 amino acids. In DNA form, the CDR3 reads TGTGCCAGCAGCCTTGGAGCCCGGGACGAGCAGTACTTC. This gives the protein CASSLGARDEQYF. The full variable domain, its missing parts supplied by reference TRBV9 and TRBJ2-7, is DSGVTQTPKHLITATGQRVTLRCSPRSGDLSVYWYQQSLDQGLQFLIQYYNGEERAKGNILERFSAQQFPDLHSELNLSSLELGDSALYFCASSLGARDEQYFGPGTRLTVT.

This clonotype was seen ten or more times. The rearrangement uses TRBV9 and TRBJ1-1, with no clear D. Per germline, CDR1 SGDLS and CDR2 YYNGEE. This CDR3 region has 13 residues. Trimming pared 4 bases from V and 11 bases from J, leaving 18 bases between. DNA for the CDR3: TGTGCCAGCAGCCCAACCGAAGAGGGTATGGCTTTCTTT. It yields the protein CASSPTEEGMAFF.

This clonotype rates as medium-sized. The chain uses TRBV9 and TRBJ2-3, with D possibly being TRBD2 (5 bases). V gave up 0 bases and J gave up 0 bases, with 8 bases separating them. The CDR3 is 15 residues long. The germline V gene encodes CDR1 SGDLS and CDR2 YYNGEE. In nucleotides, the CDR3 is TGTGCCAGCAGCGTAGATGCGGGTAGCACAGATACGCAGTATTTT. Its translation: CASSVDAGSTDTQYF.

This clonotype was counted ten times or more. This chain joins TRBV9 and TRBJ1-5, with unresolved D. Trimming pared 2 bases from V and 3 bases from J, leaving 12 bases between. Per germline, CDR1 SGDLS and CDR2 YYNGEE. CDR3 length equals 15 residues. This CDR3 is CASSVDGLVNQPQHF. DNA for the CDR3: TGTGCCAGCAGCGTCGACGGTCTGGTCAATCAGCCCCAGCATTTT.

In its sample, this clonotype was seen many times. The CDR3 nucleotides are TGTGCCAGCAGCGTGACAGGGGTCGGGGAGACCCAGTACTTC. It codes for CASSVTGVGETQYF. The chain employs TRBV9 and TRBJ2-5, with 8 bases matching TRBD1. The CDR3 is made up of 14 amino acids. V lost 2 bases, J lost 5 bases, and 5 bases stayed unmatched. Germline values: CDR1 SGDLS, CDR2 YYNGEE.

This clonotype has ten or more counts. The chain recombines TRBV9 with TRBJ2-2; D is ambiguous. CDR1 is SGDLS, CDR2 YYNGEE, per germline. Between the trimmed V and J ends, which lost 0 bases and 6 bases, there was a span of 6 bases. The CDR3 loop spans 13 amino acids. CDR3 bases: TGTGCCAGCAGCGTAGCTGACCCCGGGGAGCTGTTTTTT. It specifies CASSVADPGELFF.

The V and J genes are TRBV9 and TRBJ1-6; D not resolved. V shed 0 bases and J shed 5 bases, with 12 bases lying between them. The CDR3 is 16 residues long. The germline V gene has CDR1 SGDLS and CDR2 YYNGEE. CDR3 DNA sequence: TGTGCCAGCAGCGTAGGTCTCAGGCCTGATAATTCACCCCTCCACTTT. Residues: CASSVGLRPDNSPLHF.

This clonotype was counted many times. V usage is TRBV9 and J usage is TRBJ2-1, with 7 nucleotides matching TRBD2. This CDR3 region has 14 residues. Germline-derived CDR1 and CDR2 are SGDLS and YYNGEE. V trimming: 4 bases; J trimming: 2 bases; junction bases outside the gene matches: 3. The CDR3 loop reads CASSPRGTYNEQFF. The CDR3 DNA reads TGTGCCAGCAGCCCGCGGGGGACCTACAATGAGCAGTTCTTC.